Presented here are 27 T cell receptor beta chains from one specimen sequenced in a study of monozygotic twins with inflammatory bowel disease. Following a re-call of the 5' RACE reads, TCRdb has one entry per CDR3 protein and lacks DNA. This repertoire includes 45,000 or so distinct CDR3 sequences. The sample was blood. The receptors were sampled from a human donor with ulcerative colitis or Crohn's disease, or a healthy co-twin of an affected twin (not recorded which).

The chain has TRBV2 and TRBJ2-1; TCRdb outputs TRBD1, but without DNA this stays unchecked. Germline values: CDR1 SNHLY, CDR2 FYNNEI. The CDR3 has 13 residues. CDR3 sequence: CASKGESVLEQFF.

CDR3 amino acids: CASSPSGSGTGELFF. The chain couples TRBV7-2 to TRBJ2-2; TCRdb calls TRBD2, which cannot be checked without DNA. The germline CDR1 and CDR2 sequences are SGHTA and FQGNSA. The CDR3 covers 15 residues.

The J gene is TRBJ2-3, the V gene TRBV7-2; TCRdb's D call of TRBD1 is untestable without DNA. The CDR3 spans 14 residues. Per the germline V gene, CDR1 is SGHTA and CDR2 is FQGNSA. CDR3: CASSLDRGTDTQYF.

The chain recombines TRBV7-2 with TRBJ2-1; TCRdb's D call of TRBD2 is untestable without DNA. The germline V gene encodes CDR1 SGHTA and CDR2 FQGNSA. This CDR3 has 15 amino acids. The CDR3 protein is CASSFTPGGINEQFF.

The gene calls are TRBV15 and TRBJ1-1. Per the germline V gene, CDR1 is LNHNV and CDR2 is YYDKDF (reference sequence). There are 12 residues in the CDR3. CDR3 protein: CATSRDSFGAFF.

The V call is TRBV20-1, the J call TRBJ2-1. The CDR3 loop spans 13 amino acids. The V gene's germline CDR1 is DFQATT and CDR2 SNEGSKA (reference sequence). The CDR3 reads CSAGAVGFKEQFF.

This rearrangement joins TRBV12-3 or TRBV12-4 to TRBJ2-1. The CDR3 spans 11 residues. CDR3 region: CASSIYNEQFF.

The chain joins TRBV5-4 to TRBJ1-2. CDR3 length: 15 residues. Germline V gives CDR1 SGHNT, CDR2 YYREEE (reference sequence). CDR3 amino acids: CASSLSGQLTYGYTF.

This sequence joins TRBV10-3 and TRBJ2-1. This CDR3 region has 15 residues. CDR1 and CDR2 (germline): ENHRY, SYGVKD. CDR3 residues: CAISESDFGDNEQFF.

The chain recombines TRBV5-5 with TRBJ2-3; TCRdb returns TRBD1, unconfirmable since there is no DNA. Germline V gene data show CDR1 as SGHKS and CDR2 as YYEKEE (reference sequence). This CDR3 has 16 residues. CDR3 residues: CASSTAEGGPTDTQYF.

The chain employs TRBV19 and TRBJ1-6; TCRdb's D call of TRBD1 is untestable without DNA. CDR1 and CDR2 from the germline V gene are LNHDA and SQIVND (reference sequence). The CDR3 spans 14 residues. The CDR3 here is CASSPGQTNSPLHF. The variable domain in full, completed from reference TRBV19 and TRBJ1-6, reads DGGITQSPKYLFRKEGQNVTLSCEQNLNHDAMYWYRQDPGQGLRLIYYSQIVNDFQKGDIAEGYSVSREKKESFPLTVTSAQKNPTAFYLCASSPGQTNSPLHFGNGTRLTVT.

The V call is TRBV7-2, the J call TRBJ2-1; TCRdb proposes TRBD2, but this gene call is untestable without DNA. Per germline, CDR1 SGHTA and CDR2 FQGNSA. CDR3 length: 16 residues. CDR3 protein: CASSLGGTSGKNEQFF.

This chain links TRBV7-8 with TRBJ2-1; the D call from TCRdb, TRBD2, cannot be confirmed without DNA. Per germline, CDR1 SGHVS and CDR2 FQNEAQ. The CDR3 has 15 amino acids. CDR3 sequence reads: CASSLELAGEDEQFF.

This sequence joins TRBV18 and TRBJ2-7; the TRBD2 assignment by TCRdb is unverifiable without DNA. CDR1 is KGHSH, CDR2 LQKENI, per germline. CDR3 length: 18 amino acids. The CDR3 reads CASSLANELSGETYEQYF.

This sequence joins TRBV5-4 and TRBJ2-1. CDR1 is SGHNT and CDR2 is YYREEE in the germline V gene (reference sequence). CDR3 length: 13 amino acids. CDR3 amino acids: CASSLENFDEQFF.

This chain links TRBV25-1 with TRBJ2-5; TCRdb picks TRBD1, but there is no DNA to check that call. Germline values: CDR1 MGHDK, CDR2 SYGVNS. This CDR3 contains 13 residues. The CDR3 spells CASSTQGVATQYF.

V and J are TRBV18 and TRBJ2-3. Germline values: CDR1 KGHSH, CDR2 LQKENI. The CDR3 contains 14 residues. CDR3 residues: CASSPPSSGDTQYF.

This chain joins TRBV9 and TRBJ2-3; TCRdb's assignment of TRBD1 cannot be checked, as there is no DNA. This CDR3 region has 15 residues. Germline CDR1 and CDR2: SGDLS and YYNGEE. CDR3 amino acids: CASSQERGTTDTQYF.

The genes are TRBV29-1 and TRBJ2-7; there is no DNA to check the TCRdb D call of TRBD1. CDR1 SQVTM and CDR2 ANQGSEA come from the germline V gene. CDR3 size: 15 residues. This CDR3 is CSVLRRRGQSYEQYF.

The gene calls are TRBV6-5 and TRBJ1-2; TCRdb's D call, TRBD1, is unchecked because there is no DNA. The CDR3 extends over 15 amino acids. Germline V gene lookup returns CDR1 MNHEY and CDR2 SVGAGI. CDR3 amino acids: CASSSGQGGNYGYTF.

The J gene is TRBJ2-1, the V gene TRBV11-1; the D call from TCRdb, TRBD2, cannot be confirmed without DNA. This CDR3 has 18 residues. The germline V gene encodes CDR1 SGHAT and CDR2 FQDESV (reference sequence). The CDR3 is CASRTGLAGGGSYNEQFF.

The chain is built from TRBV7-9 and TRBJ1-5. This CDR3 spans 13 amino acids. Per germline, CDR1 SEHNR and CDR2 FQNEAQ (reference sequence). CDR3 residues: CASSSDRDQPQHF.

The chain combines TRBV19 with TRBJ2-3; TCRdb lists TRBD1, though no DNA is available to test this call. CDR1 and CDR2 (germline): LNHDA, SQIVND (reference sequence). This CDR3 contains 14 residues. The CDR3: CASGITGGTDTQYF.

This sequence joins TRBV11-2 and TRBJ2-3; TCRdb indicates TRBD1, and absent DNA this call remains unverified. CDR3 length equals 13 residues. Germline lookup yields CDR1 SGHAT and CDR2 FQNNGV. Here the CDR3 reads CASSLEPGGTQYF.

This chain links TRBV10-1 with TRBJ2-7; without DNA, the TCRdb call of TRBD1 cannot be checked. Per germline, CDR1 WNHNN and CDR2 SYGVQD (reference sequence). CDR3 size: 14 residues. CDR3 loop: CASSRTGLSYEQYF.

CDR3 protein: CASSLWDIVNTEAFF. This rearrangement joins TRBV5-1 to TRBJ1-1. Germline V gene data show CDR1 as SGHRS and CDR2 as YFSETQ. The CDR3 runs 15 residues.

The chain has TRBV5-4 and TRBJ2-1; the D call from TCRdb, TRBD2, cannot be confirmed without DNA. CDR1 and CDR2 (germline): SGHNT, YYREEE (reference sequence). This CDR3 is built from 17 residues. This chain's CDR3 is CASSVGTSRGSYNEQFF.